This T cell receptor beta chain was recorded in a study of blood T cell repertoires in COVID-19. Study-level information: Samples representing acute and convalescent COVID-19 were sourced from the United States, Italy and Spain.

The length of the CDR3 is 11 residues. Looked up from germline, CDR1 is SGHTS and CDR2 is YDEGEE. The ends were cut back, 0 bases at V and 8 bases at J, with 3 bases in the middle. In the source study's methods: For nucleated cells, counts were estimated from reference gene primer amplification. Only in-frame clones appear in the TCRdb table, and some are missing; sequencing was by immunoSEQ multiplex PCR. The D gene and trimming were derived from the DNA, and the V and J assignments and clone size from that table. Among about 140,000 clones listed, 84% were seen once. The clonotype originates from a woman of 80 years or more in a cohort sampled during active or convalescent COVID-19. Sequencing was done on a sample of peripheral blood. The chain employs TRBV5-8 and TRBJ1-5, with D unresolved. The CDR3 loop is CASSLVKPQHF. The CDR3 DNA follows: TGTGCCAGCAGCTTGGTTAAGCCCCAGCATTTT.